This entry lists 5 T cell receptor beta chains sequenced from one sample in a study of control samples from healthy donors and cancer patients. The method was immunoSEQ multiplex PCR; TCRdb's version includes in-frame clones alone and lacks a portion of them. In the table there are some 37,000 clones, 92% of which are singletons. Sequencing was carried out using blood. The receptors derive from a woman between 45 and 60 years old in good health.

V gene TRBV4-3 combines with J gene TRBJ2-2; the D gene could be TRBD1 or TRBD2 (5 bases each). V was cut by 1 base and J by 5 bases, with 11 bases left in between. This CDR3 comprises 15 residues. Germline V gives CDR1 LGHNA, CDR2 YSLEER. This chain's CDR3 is CASSQGGPLTGELFF. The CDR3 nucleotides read TGCGCCAGCAGCCAAGGGGGACCTCTTACCGGGGAGCTGTTTTTT.

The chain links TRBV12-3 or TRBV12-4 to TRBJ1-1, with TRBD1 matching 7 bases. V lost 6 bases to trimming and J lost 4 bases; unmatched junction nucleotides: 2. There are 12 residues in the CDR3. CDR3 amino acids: CASSRQGTEAFF. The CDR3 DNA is TGTGCCAGCAGCCGACAGGGCACTGAAGCTTTCTTT.

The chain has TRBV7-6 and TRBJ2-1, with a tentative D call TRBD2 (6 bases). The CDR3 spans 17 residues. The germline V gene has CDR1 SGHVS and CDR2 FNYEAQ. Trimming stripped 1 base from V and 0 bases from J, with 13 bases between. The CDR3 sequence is CASSLEGGGNSYNEQFF. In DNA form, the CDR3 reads TGTGCCAGCAGCTTAGAGGGTGGGGGGAACTCCTACAATGAGCAGTTCTTC. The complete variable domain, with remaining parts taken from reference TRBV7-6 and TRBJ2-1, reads GAGVSQSPRYKVTKRGQDVALRCDPISGHVSLYWYRQALGQGPEFLTYFNYEAQQDKSGLPNDRFSAERPEGSISTLTIQRTEQRDSAMYRCASSLEGGGNSYNEQFFGPGTRLTVL.

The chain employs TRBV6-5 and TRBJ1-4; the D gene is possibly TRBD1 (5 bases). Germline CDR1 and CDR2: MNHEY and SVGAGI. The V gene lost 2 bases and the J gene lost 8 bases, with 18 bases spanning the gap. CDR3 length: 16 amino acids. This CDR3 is CASSYRYPKRGEKLFF. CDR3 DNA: TGTGCCAGCAGTTACCGGTATCCAAAACGGGGGGAAAAACTGTTTTTT.

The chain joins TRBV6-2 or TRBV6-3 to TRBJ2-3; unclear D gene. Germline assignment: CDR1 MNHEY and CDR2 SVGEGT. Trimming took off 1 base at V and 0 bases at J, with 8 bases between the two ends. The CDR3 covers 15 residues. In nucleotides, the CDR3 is TGTGCCAGCAGTTACTTTTCGAGGAGCACAGATACGCAGTATTTT. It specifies CASSYFSRSTDTQYF.